The T cell receptor (beta chain) described here comes from a study of identifying expanded T cells in peripheral blood. CDR1 is SGHDT and CDR2 is YYEEEE in the germline V gene. V shed 2 bases and J shed 3 bases, with 6 bases lying between them. This CDR3 is built from 13 residues. Method: immunoSEQ multiplex PCR; TCRdb's copy keeps in-frame clones and lacks some. The data show under 95,000 clones, approximately 90% seen once. The J gene is TRBJ1-5, the V gene TRBV5-6; D not resolved. The material sequenced was blood. The sequence derives from a person aged 18-70 years in good health. This CDR3 reads CASSFSVNQPQHF. The CDR3 nucleotides are TGTGCCAGCAGCTTCAGCGTCAATCAGCCCCAGCATTTT.